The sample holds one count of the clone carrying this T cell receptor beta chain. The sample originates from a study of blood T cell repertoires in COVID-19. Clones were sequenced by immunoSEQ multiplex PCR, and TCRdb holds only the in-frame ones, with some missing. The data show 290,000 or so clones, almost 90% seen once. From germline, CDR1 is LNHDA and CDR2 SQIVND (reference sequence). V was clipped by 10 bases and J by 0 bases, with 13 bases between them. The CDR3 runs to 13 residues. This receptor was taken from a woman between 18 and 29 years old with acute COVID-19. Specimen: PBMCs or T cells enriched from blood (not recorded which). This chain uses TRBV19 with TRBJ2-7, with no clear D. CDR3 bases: TGTGCCACAAGTACGGGTAGCTCCTACGAGCAGTACTTC. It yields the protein CATSTGSSYEQYF.